This T cell receptor (beta chain) was obtained from a study of cytomegalovirus exposure and HLA in healthy donors. Study results and caveats: The study found most TCR sequences rare, yet found some public TCRs in many donors. For TCR beta chains, V- and J-gene trimming was later linked to a missense DCLRE1C variant.

With 60 Vbeta and 13 Jbeta primers, the PCR was carried out. The repertoire was sequenced with immunoSEQ multiplex PCR; TCRdb's copy has only in-frame clones and lacks some. The sample lists 200,000 or so clones; about four fifths were seen once. The CDR3 has 14 residues. The germline V and J ends were trimmed by 5 bases and 7 bases, with 15 bases remaining between them. Per germline, CDR1 SGHVS and CDR2 FQNEAQ. About this clone: Its antigen is not identified.

The receptor was isolated from a male donor in good health and CMV-seropositive. Specimen: PBMCs. The rearrangement uses TRBV7-8 and TRBJ2-1; perhaps TRBD1 as D (6 bases). The CDR3 sequence is CASSPADRWNEQFF. DNA for the CDR3: TGTGCCAGCAGCCCAGCGGACAGATGGAATGAGCAGTTCTTC.